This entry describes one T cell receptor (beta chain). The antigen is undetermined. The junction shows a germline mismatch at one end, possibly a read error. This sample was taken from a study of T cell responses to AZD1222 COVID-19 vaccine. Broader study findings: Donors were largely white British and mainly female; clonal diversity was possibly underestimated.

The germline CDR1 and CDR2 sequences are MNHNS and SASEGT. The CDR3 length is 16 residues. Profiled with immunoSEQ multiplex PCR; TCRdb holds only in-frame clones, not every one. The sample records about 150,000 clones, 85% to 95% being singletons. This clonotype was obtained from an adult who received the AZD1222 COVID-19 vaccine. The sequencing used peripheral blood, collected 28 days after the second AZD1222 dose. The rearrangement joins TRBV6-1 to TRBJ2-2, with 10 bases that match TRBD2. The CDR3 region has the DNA TGTGCTAGCAGTGAAGCTAGCGGGGGGAACACCGGGGAGCTGTTTTTT. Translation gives CASSEASGGNTGELFF.